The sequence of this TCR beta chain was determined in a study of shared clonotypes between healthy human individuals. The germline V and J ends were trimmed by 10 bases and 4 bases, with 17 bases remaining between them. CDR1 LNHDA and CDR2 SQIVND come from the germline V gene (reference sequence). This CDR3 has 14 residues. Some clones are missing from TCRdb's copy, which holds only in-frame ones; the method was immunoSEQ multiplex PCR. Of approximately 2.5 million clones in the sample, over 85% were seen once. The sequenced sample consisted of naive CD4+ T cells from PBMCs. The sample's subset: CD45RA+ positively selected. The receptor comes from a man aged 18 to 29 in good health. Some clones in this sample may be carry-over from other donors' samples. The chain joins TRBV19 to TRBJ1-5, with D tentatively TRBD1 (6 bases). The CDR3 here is CAIGTGWTNQPQHF. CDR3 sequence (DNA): TGTGCCATCGGCACAGGGTGGACAAATCAGCCCCAGCATTTT. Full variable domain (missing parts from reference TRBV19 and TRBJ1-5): DGGITQSPKYLFRKEGQNVTLSCEQNLNHDAMYWYRQDPGQGLRLIYYSQIVNDFQKGDIAEGYSVSREKKESFPLTVTSAQKNPTAFYLCAIGTGWTNQPQHFGDGTRLSIL.